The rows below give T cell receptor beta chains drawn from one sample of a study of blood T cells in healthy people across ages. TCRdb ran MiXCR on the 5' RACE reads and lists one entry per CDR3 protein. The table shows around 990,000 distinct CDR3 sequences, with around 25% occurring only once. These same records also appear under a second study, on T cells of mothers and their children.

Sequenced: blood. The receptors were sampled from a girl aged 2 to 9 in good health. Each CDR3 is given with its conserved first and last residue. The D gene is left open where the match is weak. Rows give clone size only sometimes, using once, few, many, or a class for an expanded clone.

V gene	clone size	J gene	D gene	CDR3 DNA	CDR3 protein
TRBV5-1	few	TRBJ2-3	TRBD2	TGCGCCAGCCGGGAACTAGCGGACGTCGGAGATACGCAGTATTTT	CASRELADVGDTQYF
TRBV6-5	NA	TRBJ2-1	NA	TGTGCCAGCAGTTCCCGAGTTCGTGCGCGCGAGCAGTTCTTC	CASSSRVRAREQFF
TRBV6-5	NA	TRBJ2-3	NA	TGTGCCGGCAGTTTATTGACAGTGCGTAGCACAGATACGCAGTATTTT	CAGSLLTVRSTDTQYF
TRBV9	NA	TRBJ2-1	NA	TGTGCCAGCAGCGGATATTGGCGGGGTGAGCAGTTCTTC	CASSGYWRGEQFF
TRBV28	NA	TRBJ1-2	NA	TGTGCCAGCAGGCCTAACTATGGCTACACCTTC	CASRPNYGYTF
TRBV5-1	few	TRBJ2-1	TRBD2	TGCGCCAGCAGCTTGTGGCTAGCGGGACCAAATGAGCAGTTCTTC	CASSLWLAGPNEQFF
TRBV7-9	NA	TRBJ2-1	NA	TGTGCCAGCAGCTTGGGCTCCCTGGGAAGCTTCTTC	CASSLGSLGSFF
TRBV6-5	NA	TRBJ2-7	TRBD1	TGTGCCAGCAGTTATTCCAGGACAGGCTACTACGAGCAGTACTTC	CASSYSRTGYYEQYF
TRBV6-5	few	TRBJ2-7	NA	TGTGCCACAATGGCACCAGGGGGGTACGAGCAGTACTTC	CATMAPGGYEQYF
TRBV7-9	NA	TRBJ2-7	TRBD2	TGTGCCAGCAGCTTATGGGGGGGTGCCAGCGGGAGTGTATCGTACGAGCAGTACTTC	CASSLWGGASGSVSYEQYF
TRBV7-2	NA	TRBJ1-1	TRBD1	TGTGCCAGCAGCACCCCGGACAGGGGAAGAACTGAAGCTTTCTTT	CASSTPDRGRTEAFF
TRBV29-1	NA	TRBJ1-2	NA	TGCAGCGTTGACAGGACCAACTATGGCTACACCTTC	CSVDRTNYGYTF
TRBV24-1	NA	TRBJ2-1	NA	TGTGCCACCAGGGGCGTTTGGGGGGAGGACAATGAGCAGTTCTTC	CATRGVWGEDNEQFF
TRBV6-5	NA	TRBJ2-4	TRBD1	TGTGCCAGCAGTTACGGCCCCAGGACAGGGTATACAAACATTCAGTACTTC	CASSYGPRTGYTNIQYF
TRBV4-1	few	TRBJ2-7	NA	TGCGCCAGCAGCCAAGATGCCACCCCAGGGAGCCACTACGAGCAGTACTTC	CASSQDATPGSHYEQYF
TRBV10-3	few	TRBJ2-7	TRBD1	TGTGCCATCAGTGATCCGGACAGGTCCTACGAGCAGTACTTC	CAISDPDRSYEQYF
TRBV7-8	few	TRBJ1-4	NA	TGTGCCAGCAGCTTAGGGTACTTGACAGGATGGGATGAAAAACTGTTTTTT	CASSLGYLTGWDEKLFF
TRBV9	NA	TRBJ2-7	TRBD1	TGTGCCAGCAACTTGTGGGACAGGGACTACGAGCAGTACTTC	CASNLWDRDYEQYF
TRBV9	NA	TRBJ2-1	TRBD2	TGTGCCAGCAGCGCATCCGGGACTAGCGTCAATGAGCAGTTCTTC	CASSASGTSVNEQFF
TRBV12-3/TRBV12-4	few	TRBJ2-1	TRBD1	TGTGCCAGCAGACGGACAGGGGCCAGCTCCTACAATGAGCAGTTCTTC	CASRRTGASSYNEQFF
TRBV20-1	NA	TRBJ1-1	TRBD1	TGCAGTGCTAGAGATCTCACAGGGGGGGACACTGAAGCTTTCTTT	CSARDLTGGDTEAFF
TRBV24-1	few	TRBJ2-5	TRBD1	TGTGCCACCAGTGATTTGCGGCAGGGGGAAGAGACCCAGTACTTC	CATSDLRQGEETQYF
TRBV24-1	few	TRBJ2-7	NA	TGTGCCACCAGTGATTTTTCGACATCCTACGAGCAGTACTTC	CATSDFSTSYEQYF
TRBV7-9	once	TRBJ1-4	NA	TGTGCCGGCAGCTTAAGGAACAGGGCGCATAATGAAAAACTGTTTTTT	CAGSLRNRAHNEKLFF
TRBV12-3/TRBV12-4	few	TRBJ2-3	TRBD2	TGTGCCAGCAGTCCAACCATAGGAGGACTAGCTAGCACAGATACGCAGTATTTT	CASSPTIGGLASTDTQYF
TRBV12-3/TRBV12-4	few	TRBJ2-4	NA	TGTGCCAGCAGTTTCACGTTAGGGAAAAACATTCAGTACTTC	CASSFTLGKNIQYF
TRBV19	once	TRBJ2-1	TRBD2	TGTGCCAGTAATACGGAGCGGGGGGCGAGAAATGAGCAGTTCTTC	CASNTERGARNEQFF
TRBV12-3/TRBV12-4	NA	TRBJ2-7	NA	TGTGCCAGCAGTTTGGTTAGCGGAAGTTTCCTCCCTTCCTACGAGCAGTACTTC	CASSLVSGSFLPSYEQYF
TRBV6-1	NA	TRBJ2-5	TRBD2	TGTGCCAGCAGTGAAATTGTGACTAGCAGACAAGAGACCCAGTACTTC	CASSEIVTSRQETQYF
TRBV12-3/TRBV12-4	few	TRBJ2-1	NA	TGTGCCAGCAGTTTGGTACGTGAGCAGTTCTTC	CASSLVREQFF
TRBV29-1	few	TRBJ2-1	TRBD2	TGCAGCGTTGAAGAGGGACTAACCAAAATCGATGAGCAGTTCTTC	CSVEEGLTKIDEQFF
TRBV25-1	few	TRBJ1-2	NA	TGTGCCAGCAGTGAGCGGACGGGGGGAGGCTACACCTTC	CASSERTGGGYTF
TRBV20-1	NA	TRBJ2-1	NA	TGCAGTGCCGAGGACTCGGATCCGTCATACAATGAGCAGTTCTTC	CSAEDSDPSYNEQFF
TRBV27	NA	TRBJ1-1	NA	TGTGCCAGCAGTTTATCAGGCGGAAGTGGGGCTGAAGCTTTCTTT	CASSLSGGSGAEAFF
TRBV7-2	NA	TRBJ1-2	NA	TGTGCCAGCATCTTAGAGACCTATGGCTACACCTTC	CASILETYGYTF
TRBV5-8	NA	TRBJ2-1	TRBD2	TGTGCCAGCAGCCCAGACAGAGGGAGGGCCCGAAATGAGCAGTTCTTC	CASSPDRGRARNEQFF
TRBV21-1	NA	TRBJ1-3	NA	TGTGCCAGCAGTGTAGCTAGGACAGGGGAACATCGGTGGCCCGGAAACACCATATATTTT	CASSVARTGEHRWPGNTIYF
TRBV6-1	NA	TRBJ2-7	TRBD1	TGTGCCAGCAGTCGTACCGGGACAGGGTCCTACGAGCAGTACTTC	CASSRTGTGSYEQYF
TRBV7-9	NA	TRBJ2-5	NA	TGTGCCAGCAGCTTAGCTGAGGAGCGCCAAGAGACCCAGTACTTC	CASSLAEERQETQYF
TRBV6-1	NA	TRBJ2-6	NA	TGTGCCAGCAGCTTCAATCCCTCTGGGGCCAACGTCCTGACTTTC	CASSFNPSGANVLTF
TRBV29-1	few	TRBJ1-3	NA	TGCAGCGTTGCCGGTTTCCACTCTGGAAACACCATATATTTT	CSVAGFHSGNTIYF
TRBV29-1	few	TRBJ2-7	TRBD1	TGCAGCGGATTACCGGGACAGGGCGCCGAGCAGTACTTC	CSGLPGQGAEQYF
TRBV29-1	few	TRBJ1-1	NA	TGCAGCGTTGAAGATCGCCTACAGCCTGAAGCTTTCTTT	CSVEDRLQPEAFF
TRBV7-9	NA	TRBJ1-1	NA	TGTGCCAGCGCCTGGGGGGGTCGGGACACTGAAGCTTTCTTT	CASAWGGRDTEAFF
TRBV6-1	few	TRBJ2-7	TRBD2	TGTGCCAGCAGTGGGACTAGCGAGTCCTACGAGCAGTACTTC	CASSGTSESYEQYF
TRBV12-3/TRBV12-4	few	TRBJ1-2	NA	TGTGCCAGCAGTTTATTTAGCCCTAACTATGGCTACACCTTC	CASSLFSPNYGYTF
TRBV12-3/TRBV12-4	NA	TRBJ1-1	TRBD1	TGTGCCAGCAGTTTGGATACAGGGGTCGAAGCTTTCTTT	CASSLDTGVEAFF
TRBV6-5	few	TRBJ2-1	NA	TGTGCCAGCAGTTTGGGGGGGCCGGGTGAGCAGTTCTTC	CASSLGGPGEQFF
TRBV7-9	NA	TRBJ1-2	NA	TGTGCCAGCAGCGGGCCGGGCCATAATGGCTACACCTTC	CASSGPGHNGYTF
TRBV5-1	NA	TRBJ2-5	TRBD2	TGCGCCAGCGGAGGGGAGGGAGAGGAGACCCAGTACTTC	CASGGEGEETQYF
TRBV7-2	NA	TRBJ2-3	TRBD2	TGTGCCAGCAGCCTCCGGGGGGGCATCGCAGATACGCAGTATTTT	CASSLRGGIADTQYF
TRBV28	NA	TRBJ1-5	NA	TGTGCCAGCAGTGCCCCCAATCAGCCCCAGCATTTT	CASSAPNQPQHF
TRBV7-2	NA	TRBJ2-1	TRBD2	TGTGCCAGCAGCCTCGGACTAGCGGGAGCAGAGACCCAGTTCTTC	CASSLGLAGAETQFF
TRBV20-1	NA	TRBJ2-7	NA	TGCAGTGCTAGAGATCAGGGATTGTGGTACTTC	CSARDQGLWYF
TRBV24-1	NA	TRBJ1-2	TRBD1	TGTGCCACCCAGGGAGTAGGACAGGAGAACTATGGCTACACCTTC	CATQGVGQENYGYTF